The T cell receptor beta chain under discussion was sequenced for a study of CD8 T cells in Susac syndrome. Roughly 0.5 to 1 ug RNA was reverse transcribed with random hexamers. MiXCR, applied by TCRdb to the immunoSEQ multiplex PCR reads, yields one record per CDR3 protein. The sample consists of 85,000 to 95,000 distinct CDR3 sequences, just under 95% of them appearing once. The CDR3 is made up of 14 amino acids. V gave up 7 bases and J gave up 0 bases, with 10 bases separating them. The germline V gene has CDR1 MDHEN and CDR2 SYDVKM. The V and J genes are TRBV28 and TRBJ2-1; a weak D match, TRBD1 (5 bases). This sequence was found in a human donor with Susac syndrome. The sequenced sample consisted of CD4+ T cells from PBMCs. The CDR3 DNA is TGTGCCAGCATTAGGGGAAGCTCCTACAATGAGCAGTTCTTC. It is translated as CASIRGSSYNEQFF. Full variable domain (rest looked up from reference TRBV28 and TRBJ2-1): DVKVTQSSRYLVKRTGEKVFLECVQDMDHENMFWYRQDPGLGLRLIYFSYDVKMKEKGDIPEGYSVSREKKERFSLILESASTNQTSMYLCASIRGSSYNEQFFGPGTRLTVL.